The 19 T cell receptor beta chains listed next were all sequenced from one sample in a study of cytomegalovirus exposure and HLA in healthy donors. The PCR employed 60 Vbeta primers together with 13 Jbeta primers. Assay: immunoSEQ multiplex PCR; the TCRdb copy retains only in-frame clones and omits some. Of about 130,000 clones in the sample, roughly 84% were seen once. Sequenced material: PBMCs. The receptor set was obtained from a boy aged 10-17 years in good health and CMV-seronegative.

This chain uses TRBV11-3 with TRBJ2-2; 8 bases match TRBD2. CDR3 length: 17 amino acids. CDR1 SGHNT and CDR2 YENEEA come from the germline V gene. V shed 1 base and J 4 bases; nucleotides not matched to a gene: 8. CDR3 nucleotides: TGTGCCAGCAGCTTAGTCCTAGCGGGCAGCCTCACCGGGGAGCTGTTTTTT. It yields the protein CASSLVLAGSLTGELFF. The full variable domain, completed using reference TRBV11-3 and TRBJ2-2, is EAGVVQSPRYKIIEKKQPVAFWCNPISGHNTLYWYLQNLGQGPELLIRYENEEAVDDSQLPKDRFSAERLKGVDSTLKIQPAELGDSAVYLCASSLVLAGSLTGELFFGEGSRLTVL.

This sequence joins TRBV27 and TRBJ1-1, with D possibly TRBD1 on 5 matching bases. Germline CDR1 is MNHEY and CDR2 is SMNVEV (reference sequence). The CDR3 covers 13 residues. V was pared by 7 bases and J by 5 bases, with 14 bases between. The CDR3 is CASTRTQGTEAFF. As DNA, the CDR3 is TGTGCCAGCACTCGGACCCAGGGAACTGAAGCTTTCTTT.

In the case of this clone: A junction boundary mismatches the germline segment, possibly from a read error. The sample holds other DNA sequences that translate to the same CDR3. The rearrangement uses TRBV10-2 and TRBJ1-6; D perhaps matches TRBD1 (5 bases). Germline CDR1 WSHSY, CDR2 SAAADI. This CDR3 spans 14 amino acids. The CDR3 DNA is TGTGCCAGCAGGGAGGAGTTTCGGAGTTCACCCCTCCACTTT. Translating gives CASREEFRSSPLHF.

This chain uses TRBV7-3 with TRBJ1-1; perhaps TRBD1 as D (5 bases). Germline lookup yields CDR1 SGHTA and CDR2 FQGTGA. This CDR3 has 14 amino acids. Trimming cost V 5 bases and J 1 base, with 11 bases left between them. The chain's CDR3 is CASSLRVRNTEAFF. Written as DNA, the CDR3 is TGTGCCAGCAGCCTCAGGGTCCGGAACACTGAAGCTTTCTTT.

This clone was seen a single time. This is likely a read error, given that the CDR3 carries no conserved phenylalanine or tryptophan at its end. The chain recombines TRBV29-1 with TRBJ1-2; possible D gene TRBD1, 6 bases. The V end lost 4 bases, the J end lost 6 bases, and 18 bases lay between the germline ends. Germline V gives CDR1 SQVTM, CDR2 ANQGSEA. This CDR3 contains 14 residues. The CDR3 nucleotides read TGCAGCGTTGGGATTTCGGACAGAATCAATGGCTACACCCTC. Amino acid sequence: CSVGISDRINGYTL.

The J gene is TRBJ2-7, the V gene TRBV10-1, with no clear D. Germline CDR1 reads WNHNN; CDR2 reads SYGVQD (reference sequence). The CDR3 totals 14 residues. Trimming left V 1 base short and J 7 bases short, with 14 bases between. CDR3 loop: CASSELNGGEEQYF. Here the CDR3 DNA reads TGCGCCAGCAGTGAGTTGAACGGCGGTGAAGAGCAGTACTTC.

The chain has TRBV6-1 and TRBJ1-2; unclear D gene. The V gene lost 6 bases and the J gene lost 0 bases, with 8 bases spanning the gap. The CDR3 loop spans 13 amino acids. Germline CDR1 is MNHNS and CDR2 is SASEGT. The CDR3 loop reads CASRELANYGYTF. The CDR3 coding sequence is TGTGCCAGCAGAGAGTTAGCTAACTATGGCTACACCTTC.

The V call is TRBV5-1, the J call TRBJ2-1, with D unresolved. The germline CDR1 and CDR2 sequences are SGHRS and YFSETQ. This CDR3 spans 12 amino acids. Trimming removed 0 bases from V and 4 bases from J, with 2 bases in between. The DNA for the CDR3 is TGCGCCAGCAGCTTGGCATACAATGAGCAGTTCTTC. It is translated as CASSLAYNEQFF.

This clone came up a few times. The chain links TRBV10-3 to TRBJ1-1, with a tentative D call TRBD1 (6 bases). Germline loops: CDR1 ENHRY, CDR2 SYGVKD. Deletions cut 4 bases from V and 7 bases from J, with 16 bases between. This CDR3 is 14 amino acids long. CDR3 loop: CAISGQVEQGEAFF. CDR3 DNA sequence: TGTGCCATCAGTGGACAGGTCGAACAGGGTGAAGCTTTCTTT.

This chain connects TRBV5-1 to TRBJ2-7; tentative D call: TRBD2 (6 bases). The CDR3 has 14 amino acids. Germline CDR1 reads SGHRS; CDR2 reads YFSETQ. V shed 4 bases and J shed 2 bases, with 13 bases lying between them. The CDR3 spells CASSAIAEAYEQYF. The CDR3 nucleotides read TGCGCCAGCAGCGCGATAGCGGAGGCCTACGAGCAGTACTTC.

The chain carries TRBV6-1 and TRBJ2-4; the D gene is possibly TRBD1 (6 bases). V was trimmed by 8 bases and J by 5 bases, leaving 16 bases between them. This CDR3 has 14 amino acids. Germline V gene lookup returns CDR1 MNHNS and CDR2 SASEGT. The CDR3: CASQQGTLENIQYF. CDR3 in DNA: TGTGCCAGCCAACAGGGCACCTTAGAAAACATTCAGTACTTC.

This rearrangement joins TRBV7-3 to TRBJ1-1; D perhaps matches TRBD1 (5 bases). This CDR3 comprises 13 residues. CDR1 SGHTA and CDR2 FQGTGA come from the germline V gene. Trimming took off 6 bases at V and 2 bases at J, with 10 bases between the two ends. The CDR3 region has the DNA TGTGCCAGCAGGGAGACAGAAAACACTGAAGCTTTCTTT. Amino acids: CASRETENTEAFF.

The chain carries TRBV6-5 and TRBJ1-2, with a tentative D call TRBD1 (6 bases). This CDR3 comprises 15 residues. Germline CDR1 and CDR2: MNHEY and SVGAGI. V was cut by 0 bases and J by 4 bases, with 12 bases left in between. This CDR3 reads CASSYSRDNLYGYTF. The CDR3 nucleotides are TGTGCCAGCAGTTACTCTAGGGACAACCTCTATGGCTACACCTTC.

The gene calls are TRBV10-2 and TRBJ1-3; 7 bases align to TRBD1. CDR3 length equals 15 residues. V gave up 4 bases and J gave up 3 bases; unmatched junction bases: 6. The V gene's germline CDR1 is WSHSY and CDR2 SAAADI. CDR3 nucleotide sequence: TGCGCCAGCAGTGGTGAGGGGGCGATTGGAAACACCATATATTTT. Translation gives CASSGEGAIGNTIYF.

The gene calls are TRBV6-6 and TRBJ2-3, with D tentatively TRBD2 (5 bases). The germline V gene encodes CDR1 MNHNY and CDR2 SVGAGI (reference sequence). V was trimmed by 1 base and J by 1 base, leaving 9 bases between them. The CDR3 length is 15 residues. The CDR3 nucleotides are TGTGCCAGCAGTTACTTGGACGGGGGCACAGATACGCAGTATTTT. It encodes CASSYLDGGTDTQYF.

This chain links TRBV5-1 with TRBJ2-2; TRBD1 might be the D (5 bases). This CDR3 has 16 amino acids. Deletions cut 1 base from V and 3 bases from J, with 13 bases between. Germline V CDR1 and CDR2: SGHRS, YFSETQ. CDR3 residues: CASSLIRGRDTGELFF. DNA of the CDR3: TGCGCCAGCAGCTTGATTAGGGGCCGAGACACCGGGGAGCTGTTTTTT.

The V gene is TRBV25-1, the J gene TRBJ2-7, with D possibly TRBD1 on 6 matching bases. V dropped 5 bases and J dropped 4 bases, with 12 bases sitting between them. The CDR3 is 13 amino acids. Germline V gene sequence: CDR1 MGHDK, CDR2 SYGVNS. The CDR3 DNA follows: TGTGCCAGCAGTCACGGGACATCATACGAGCAGTACTTC. Protein product: CASSHGTSYEQYF.

The J gene is TRBJ2-7, the V gene TRBV5-6, with 11 bases fitting TRBD2. The length of the CDR3 is 14 residues. V was pared by 4 bases and J by 2 bases, with 2 bases of the junction left unmatched. Germline CDR1 is SGHDT and CDR2 is YYEEEE. The CDR3 loop reads CASSHSGRAYEQYF. As DNA, the CDR3 is TGTGCCAGCAGCCATAGCGGGAGGGCCTACGAGCAGTACTTC.

This clone was observed once. The chain employs TRBV5-1 and TRBJ2-5, with 12 bases that match TRBD2. Germline assignment: CDR1 SGHRS and CDR2 YFSETQ. Germline trimming cut 0 bases from V and 3 bases from J; bases unmatched to any gene: 9. This CDR3 region has 18 residues. The CDR3 DNA reads TGCGCCAGCAGCTTGGGAGGGGGTCGACTAGCGGGGGAAGAGACCCAGTACTTC. Its protein product is CASSLGGGRLAGEETQYF.